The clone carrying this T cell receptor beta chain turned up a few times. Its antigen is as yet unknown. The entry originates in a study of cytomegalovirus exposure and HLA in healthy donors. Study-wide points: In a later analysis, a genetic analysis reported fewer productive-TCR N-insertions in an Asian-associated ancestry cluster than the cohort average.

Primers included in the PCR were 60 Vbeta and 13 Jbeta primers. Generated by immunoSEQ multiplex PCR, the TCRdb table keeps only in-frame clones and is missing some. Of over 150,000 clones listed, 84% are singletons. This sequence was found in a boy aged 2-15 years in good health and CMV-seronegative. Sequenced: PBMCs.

The CDR3 spells CASSTWDRKSNQPQHF. DNA of the CDR3: TGTGCCAGCAGTACGTGGGACAGGAAAAGCAATCAGCCCCAGCATTTT. The rearrangement uses TRBV2 and TRBJ1-5, with TRBD1 matching over 8 bases. V trimming: 5 bases; J trimming: 1 base; junction bases outside the gene matches: 7. This CDR3 is built from 16 residues. Germline CDR1 and CDR2: SNHLY and FYNNEI.